The 32 T cell receptor beta chains reported below all come from one sample, sequenced in a study of CD8+ T cells in alopecia areata. RNA was isolated and reverse transcribed to cDNA, the sequencing template. Here immunoSEQ multiplex PCR was the method, and the copy in TCRdb shows in-frame clones only, minus some. Among about 150,000 clones listed, about 50% were seen once. The sequences come from CD8+ T cells sorted from blood, collected at week 0. Every receptor here comes from a human donor with alopecia areata.

The chain carries TRBV15 and TRBJ2-2; D gene unclear. Trimming cost V 3 bases and J 6 bases, with 8 bases left between them. CDR3 length equals 13 residues. Germline V gene lookup returns CDR1 LNHNV and CDR2 YYDKDF (reference sequence). The CDR3 region is CATSRLDAGELFF. The CDR3 nucleotides are TGTGCCACCAGCAGGTTGGACGCCGGGGAGCTGTTTTTT.

A few counts support this clone. Other DNA sequences from this sample encode an identical CDR3 as well. This chain connects TRBV7-6 to TRBJ1-1, with D uncertain. Germline V gives CDR1 SGHVS, CDR2 FNYEAQ. This CDR3 contains 13 residues. Trimming stripped 1 base from V and 2 bases from J, with 5 bases between. The CDR3 DNA follows: TGTGCCAGCAGCTTAGGGGCAAACACTGAAGCTTTCTTT. Encoded protein: CASSLGANTEAFF.

This chain joins TRBV11-2 and TRBJ2-3; 12 bases fit TRBD2. This CDR3 region has 16 residues. The J segment lost 9 bases and the V segment lost 1 base, leaving 8 bases of the junction unmatched. Germline CDR1 reads SGHAT; CDR2 reads FQNNGV. CDR3: CASSLGTSGADQTQYF. The CDR3, as DNA: TGTGCCAGCAGCTTAGGGACTAGCGGGGCGGACCAAACGCAGTATTTT.

V usage is TRBV9 and J usage is TRBJ2-3; D is possibly TRBD2 (6 bases). The germline V gene encodes CDR1 SGDLS and CDR2 YYNGEE. V dropped 5 bases and J dropped 1 base, with 14 bases sitting between them. The CDR3 covers 15 residues. The CDR3 here is CASSAGLAGTDTQYF. CDR3 in DNA: TGTGCCAGCAGTGCAGGATTAGCGGGCACAGATACGCAGTATTTT.

This chain links TRBV4-1 with TRBJ1-1; a possible D gene is TRBD1 (5 bases). This CDR3 spans 14 amino acids. Trimming pared 0 bases from V and 0 bases from J, leaving 5 bases between. Germline loops: CDR1 MGHRA, CDR2 YSYEKL. CDR3 protein: CASSQEGLNTEAFF. The CDR3 bases are TGCGCCAGCAGCCAAGAGGGACTGAACACTGAAGCTTTCTTT.

This clone was picked up one time. V gene TRBV5-6 combines with J gene TRBJ1-6; D might be TRBD1 (5 bases). Germline lookup yields CDR1 SGHDT and CDR2 YYEEEE. The CDR3 loop spans 16 amino acids. V lost 0 bases to trimming and J lost 8 bases, with 15 bases between them. CDR3: CASSLARLGTYSPLHF. CDR3 bases: TGTGCCAGCAGCTTGGCCCGGTTAGGGACTTATTCACCCCTCCACTTT.

This clone was seen once. The V and J genes are TRBV6-5 and TRBJ2-7; the D gene is possibly TRBD1 (6 bases). The CDR3 contains 13 residues. From germline, CDR1 is MNHEY and CDR2 SVGAGI. Trimming removed 2 bases at V and 4 bases at J, with 9 bases between. The DNA for the CDR3 is TGTGCCAGCAGTTACGTACAGGGATACGAGCAGTACTTC. It translates to CASSYVQGYEQYF.

The J gene is TRBJ1-2, the V gene TRBV5-1, with a weak D call TRBD1 (5 bases). The CDR3 consists of 15 residues. V was trimmed by 1 base and J by 0 bases, leaving 10 bases between them. Germline CDR1 is SGHRS and CDR2 is YFSETQ. The CDR3 reads CASSLSRATNYGYTF. CDR3 coding DNA: TGCGCCAGCAGCTTGTCCAGGGCAACTAACTATGGCTACACCTTC.

This chain links TRBV29-1 with TRBJ2-2, with D unresolved. Germline V gives CDR1 SQVTM, CDR2 ANQGSEA. CDR3 length equals 13 residues. The V gene lost 4 bases and the J gene lost 1 base, with 7 bases spanning the gap. The CDR3, as DNA: TGCAGCGTTGTGGCAGGGAACACCGGGGAGCTGTTTTTT. This translates into CSVVAGNTGELFF.

Comment on this clone: One end of the junction does not line up with germline, which may come from a read error. The V gene is TRBV28, the J gene TRBJ2-7, with 7 nucleotides matching TRBD1. Germline V CDR1 and CDR2: MDHEN, SYDVKM. The CDR3 covers 12 residues. The CDR3 spells CPSGTAGYEQYF. The CDR3 DNA reads TGCCCGTCCGGGACAGCTGGCTACGAGCAGTACTTC.

The chain has TRBV4-3 and TRBJ2-7; 7 bases align to TRBD1. This CDR3 region has 15 residues. Germline lookup yields CDR1 LGHNA and CDR2 YSLEER. V dropped 5 bases and J dropped 0; count of bases not matched to a gene: 7. The CDR3 sequence: CASSVRDSTSYEQYF. CDR3 bases: TGCGCCAGCAGCGTTCGGGACAGTACCTCCTACGAGCAGTACTTC.

The table lists this clone with a few counts. The J gene is TRBJ2-5, the V gene TRBV29-1, with 10 bases lining up with TRBD2. There are 14 residues in the CDR3. J lost 4 bases, V lost 3 bases, and 5 bases had no gene match. CDR1 is SQVTM, CDR2 ANQGSEA, per germline. The CDR3 here is CSVELAGERETQYF. The CDR3 DNA reads TGCAGCGTTGAGCTAGCGGGGGAACGAGAGACCCAGTACTTC. Complete variable domain (other parts from reference TRBV29-1 and TRBJ2-5): SAVISQKPSRDICQRGTSLTIQCQVDSQVTMMFWYRQQPGQSLTLIATANQGSEATYESGFVIDKFPISRPNLTFSTLTVSNMSPEDSSIYLCSVELAGERETQYFGPGTRLLVL.

The V call is TRBV10-3, the J call TRBJ1-2, with unresolved D. CDR1 and CDR2 (germline): ENHRY, SYGVKD. This CDR3 is 12 amino acids long. Trimming cost V 6 bases and J 7 bases, with 12 bases left between them. The CDR3 protein is CAIRTRTVGYTF. The DNA of the CDR3 is TGTGCCATCAGGACCCGGACTGTTGGCTACACCTTC.

V and J are TRBV5-6 and TRBJ2-7; TRBD2 agrees at 9 bases. The CDR3 is 17 amino acids. CDR1 and CDR2 from the germline V gene are SGHDT and YYEEEE. Trimming cost V 0 bases and J 7 bases; bases outside gene matches: 14. The CDR3 is CASSLDSLAGFSGEQYF. CDR3 DNA: TGTGCCAGCAGCTTGGATTCCCTAGCGGGGTTTTCCGGGGAGCAGTACTTC.

This clone showed up just a few times. This rearrangement joins TRBV4-2 to TRBJ2-7; no definite D call. The V end lost 1 base, the J end lost 5 bases, and 6 bases lay between the germline ends. CDR1 and CDR2 (germline): LGHNA, YNFKEQ. The CDR3 extends over 12 amino acids. In DNA, the CDR3 is TGTGCCAGCAGCCAAGGTACTGACGAGCAGTACTTC. Its translation is CASSQGTDEQYF.

V is TRBV6-5 and J is TRBJ1-1; 10 nucleotides line up with TRBD1. The CDR3 loop spans 15 amino acids. V was clipped by 6 bases and J by 3 bases; unmatched bases: 7. CDR1 and CDR2 (germline): MNHEY, SVGAGI. The chain's CDR3 is CASSPRQGADTEAFF. CDR3 in DNA: TGTGCCAGCAGCCCCAGACAGGGGGCGGACACTGAAGCTTTCTTT.

The rearrangement joins TRBV6-1 to TRBJ1-1; the match to TRBD1 covers 7 bases. CDR1 MNHNS and CDR2 SASEGT come from the germline V gene. The CDR3 is made up of 13 amino acids. After removal of 8 bases from V and 2 bases from J, the junction contained 5 bases not matched to a gene. The CDR3 DNA reads TGTGCCAGCTTTCGGACAGGAAACACTGAAGCTTTCTTT. The encoded protein is CASFRTGNTEAFF.

The chain couples TRBV5-1 to TRBJ2-5; no clear D. Between the trimmed V and J ends, which lost 9 bases and 5 bases, there was a span of 20 bases. CDR1 is SGHRS, CDR2 YFSETQ, per germline. This CDR3 spans 14 amino acids. DNA of the CDR3: TGCGCCAACAACGCTCGCGGCGGAGAGGAGACCCAGTACTTC. It yields the protein CANNARGGEETQYF.

This clone occurred a few times. The chain carries TRBV29-1 and TRBJ2-7; D is undetermined. Per the germline V gene, CDR1 is SQVTM and CDR2 is ANQGSEA. V was clipped by 2 bases and J by 4 bases, with 9 bases between them. The CDR3 spans 12 residues. The CDR3 loop reads CSVESGRYEQYF. CDR3 sequence (DNA): TGCAGCGTTGAAAGTGGCCGGTACGAGCAGTACTTC.

The V gene is TRBV4-1, the J gene TRBJ2-2; 10 nucleotides align to TRBD2. CDR1 and CDR2 from the germline V gene are MGHRA and YSYEKL. J gave up 3 bases and V 0 bases, and 13 bases lay outside the gene matches. This CDR3 has 20 amino acids. CDR3 residues: CASSQDLRVAGGRDTGELFF. CDR3 DNA sequence: TGCGCCAGCAGCCAAGATTTGCGGGTAGCGGGGGGCCGGGACACCGGGGAGCTGTTTTTT.

The CDR3 DNA follows: TGCAGCGTTGAACGGCGTCGGGAGCAGTTCTTC. This sequence encodes CSVERRREQFF. The V call is TRBV29-1, the J call TRBJ2-1, with D uncertain. Trimming left V 2 bases short and J 10 bases short, with 9 bases between. Per the germline V gene, CDR1 is SQVTM and CDR2 is ANQGSEA. The CDR3 totals 11 residues.

This clone was observed a few times. The chain uses TRBV7-9 and TRBJ2-7; 9 bases line up with TRBD1. The CDR3 spans 15 residues. Germline CDR1 SEHNR, CDR2 FQNEAQ (reference sequence). With 3 bases clipped from V and 2 bases from J, the junction kept 5 bases outside the gene matches. This chain's CDR3 is CASSLPGTGPYEQYF. The CDR3 bases are TGTGCCAGCAGCTTGCCCGGGACAGGGCCCTACGAGCAGTACTTC. Looking up the rest from reference TRBV7-9 and TRBJ2-7 gives the full variable domain: DTGVSQNPRHKITKRGQNVTFRCDPISEHNRLYWYRQTLGQGPEFLTYFQNEAQLEKSRLLSDRFSAERPKGSFSTLEIQRTEQGDSAMYLCASSLPGTGPYEQYFGPGTRLTVT.

The chain combines TRBV6-6 with TRBJ2-2; D remains ambiguous. The length of the CDR3 is 12 residues. V was clipped by 6 bases and J by 2 bases, with 4 bases between them. Germline-derived CDR1 and CDR2 are MNHNY and SVGAGI (reference sequence). The CDR3 reads CASRSNTGELFF. Written as DNA, the CDR3 is TGTGCCAGCAGATCTAACACCGGGGAGCTGTTTTTT.

The chain recombines TRBV5-6 with TRBJ1-1; no firm D call. The CDR3 has 13 amino acids. Trimming removed 3 bases at V and 1 base at J, with 7 bases between. Germline CDR1 reads SGHDT; CDR2 reads YYEEEE. CDR3 protein: CASSWGSNTEAFF. The DNA for the CDR3 is TGTGCCAGCAGCTGGGGATCGAACACTGAAGCTTTCTTT.

This clone is a singleton in its sample. This chain links TRBV11-2 with TRBJ2-7, with 7 positions matching TRBD2. The CDR3 extends over 13 amino acids. Germline V CDR1 and CDR2: SGHAT, FQNNGV. V shed 4 bases, J shed 4 bases, and the junction held 4 bases outside the gene matches. Here the CDR3 reads CASSSLAVYEQYF. The CDR3 DNA sequence: TGTGCCAGCAGCTCCCTAGCGGTTTACGAGCAGTACTTC.

The chain combines TRBV30 with TRBJ1-1; D perhaps matches TRBD1 (6 bases). With 7 bases removed from V and 8 bases from J, the gap between germline ends came to 17 bases. The CDR3 runs to 12 residues. CDR1 and CDR2 from the germline V gene are GTSNPN and SVGIG (reference sequence). The chain's CDR3 is CASSPDSPEAFF. CDR3 nucleotides: TGTGCCTCTTCACCGGACAGCCCAGAAGCTTTCTTT.

The V call is TRBV5-6, the J call TRBJ2-7; D might be TRBD2 (6 bases). V dropped 3 bases and J dropped 3 bases, with 16 bases sitting between them. Germline assignment: CDR1 SGHDT and CDR2 YYEEEE. This CDR3 contains 15 residues. CDR3 loop: CASSSVGGDDYEQYF. As DNA, the CDR3 is TGTGCCAGCAGCTCCGTCGGCGGGGACGACTACGAGCAGTACTTC.

The chain recombines TRBV11-2 with TRBJ2-4; D may match TRBD1 or TRBD2 (5 bases each). The CDR3 is 11 residues long. V lost 11 bases and J 5 bases, leaving 10 bases between the germline ends. Germline CDR1 and CDR2: SGHAT and FQNNGV. The CDR3 protein is CAGGDQNIQYF. As DNA, the CDR3 is TGTGCCGGGGGAGATCAAAACATTCAGTACTTC.

The V call is TRBV6-5, the J call TRBJ1-1; D unclear. The CDR3 totals 14 residues. Trimming removed 5 bases from V and 5 bases from J, with 15 bases in between. The germline V gene has CDR1 MNHEY and CDR2 SVGAGI. The CDR3 region is CASSPPGRRTEAFF. The CDR3 DNA is TGTGCCAGCAGTCCGCCCGGAAGGAGGACTGAAGCTTTCTTT.

This clone has a handful of counts. V usage is TRBV29-1 and J usage is TRBJ2-4; a possible D gene is TRBD1 (6 bases). The CDR3 covers 13 residues. Trimming removed 3 bases at V and 5 bases at J, with 11 bases between. Germline assignment: CDR1 SQVTM and CDR2 ANQGSEA. The CDR3 DNA follows: TGCAGCGTTGACCCGACAGGCCAAAACATTCAGTACTTC. Amino acids: CSVDPTGQNIQYF.

The chain employs TRBV29-1 and TRBJ1-2, with a possible D match to TRBD1 (5 bases). The ends were cut back, 8 bases at V and 7 bases at J, with 20 bases in the middle. This CDR3 spans 13 amino acids. The germline CDR1 and CDR2 sequences are SQVTM and ANQGSEA. The CDR3 DNA sequence: TGCAGCACACTCAGGGATTTTGAGAGTGGCTACACCTTC. Its protein product is CSTLRDFESGYTF.

The gene calls are TRBV5-1 and TRBJ2-7; D not certain. Germline CDR1 SGHRS, CDR2 YFSETQ. The CDR3 spans 13 residues. V was shortened by 1 base and J by 5 bases, with 10 bases between the two germline ends. CDR3: CASSLSGSNEQYF. The CDR3 DNA reads TGCGCCAGCAGCTTGTCGGGCAGTAACGAGCAGTACTTC.